This TCR beta chain is drawn from a study of T cells in Graves' hyperthyroidism and ophthalmopathy. On the study more broadly: Pretreatment peripheral blood was obtained at initial diagnosis. Study-level results: Classification by a 13 V-J model distinguished ophthalmopathy from stable hyperthyroidism.

TCR beta CDR3 sequences were amplified from RNA transcripts. TCR CDR3 regions were first amplified by RT-PCR with HTBI primers. TCRdb reanalysed the multiplex PCR reads using MiXCR and keeps one entry per CDR3 protein. There are about 350,000 distinct CDR3 sequences in the sample; roughly 13% occur only once, and approximately 25% lies in the top ten. The CDR3 consists of 14 residues. The V end lost 0 bases, the J end lost 2 bases, and 2 bases lay between the germline ends. Looked up from germline, CDR1 is SGHDN and CDR2 is FVKESK. This clonotype was found a few times. The antigen is unknown. Source material for PBMCs was about 11 ml fresh peripheral blood.

Input material: blood. This chain connects TRBV14 to TRBJ2-6; D gene uncertain. This receptor was taken from a woman aged 30 to 39 with Graves' hyperthyroidism. The CDR3 sequence: CASSQEAGANVLTF. Here the CDR3 DNA reads TGTGCCAGCAGCCAAGAAGCTGGGGCCAACGTCCTGACTTTC.